A single sample is the source of the 4 T cell receptor beta chains below, sequenced in a study of response to subunit inactivated influenza vaccine. TCRdb called the RT-PCR reads again in MiXCR, with one record for every CDR3 protein. The data contain under 200,000 distinct CDR3 sequences, about 12% of them singletons. In addition, the sample was reused for a study of T cells expressing NK-cell markers. That source adds: 5'RACE template switching with UMIs generated TCR beta cDNA.

The material sequenced was CD8+ T cells sorted from PBMCs, taken roughly 12 days after vaccination. These receptors all stem from a man aged 45-60 years who received an inactivated influenza vaccine.

The chain combines TRBV10-2 with TRBJ1-5; 8 bases line up with TRBD1. CDR3 length equals 15 residues. Germline loops: CDR1 WSHSY, CDR2 SAAADI. The V segment lost 4 bases and the J segment 1 base; nucleotides outside the gene matches: 3. This chain's CDR3 is CASSAQGGSNQPQHF. CDR3 nucleotides: TGCGCCAGCAGTGCACAGGGGGGAAGCAATCAGCCCCAGCATTTT.

This clonotype was counted only a few times. The chain employs TRBV12-3 or TRBV12-4 and TRBJ2-7; D unresolved. Trimming cost V 7 bases and J 6 bases, with 28 bases left between them. The CDR3 runs 17 residues. The CDR3 bases are TGTGCCAGCACCCCTGGTAAATTCCATCTAAGGCTCTCCGAGCAGTACTTC. Its translation is CASTPGKFHLRLSEQYF.

This clonotype was seen at least ten times. This rearrangement joins TRBV6-2 or TRBV6-3 to TRBJ2-2; D is undetermined. Trimming removed 1 base at V and 7 bases at J, with 7 bases between. Germline loops: CDR1 MNHEY, CDR2 SVGEGT. This CDR3 spans 13 amino acids. The CDR3 DNA reads TGTGCCAGCAGTTACTACAATGGCGGGGAGCTGTTTTTT. This sequence encodes CASSYYNGGELFF.

The chain carries TRBV11-2 and TRBJ2-6, with a weak D call TRBD2 (6 bases). Trimming cost V 5 bases and J 0 bases, with 8 bases left between them. The CDR3 sequence is 15 residues long. CDR1 SGHAT and CDR2 FQNNGV come from the germline V gene. The CDR3 here is CASSPRDSGANVLTF. DNA for the CDR3: TGTGCCAGCAGCCCGCGGGACTCTGGGGCCAACGTCCTGACTTTC.